This entry describes one T cell receptor beta chain. Its antigen is currently unknown. The sample belongs to a study of OX40 agonist ivuxolimab in advanced cancers. About the research overall: Patients were infused with ivuxolimab every 2 weeks at 0.01 to 10 mg/kg. Patients assigned to dose escalation were diagnosed with hepatocellular carcinoma, melanoma, renal cell or head and neck cancer.

TCRdb's table, derived via immunoSEQ multiplex PCR, lists solely in-frame clones and lacks some. Of about 78,000 clones in the sample, about 90% were seen once. CDR1 and CDR2 (germline): SNHLY, FYNNEI. The CDR3 has 14 residues. Trimming cost V 7 bases and J 3 bases; bases outside gene matches: 7. General study findings and limits: Among some nonresponders, normalized T-cell clonal expansion was also low.

Blood got drawn at baseline, again on cycle 4 day 1, and then on cycle 7 day 1. The origin of this receptor is an adult with an advanced solid tumor such as melanoma, head and neck, liver or kidney cancer. The sample was CD4+ or CD8+ T cells sorted from blood, taken in a trial of the OX40 agonist ivuxolimab. The V gene is TRBV2, the J gene TRBJ2-7; 9 bases fit TRBD1. CDR3 loop: CASKEDRGVYEQYF. Written as DNA, the CDR3 is TGTGCCAGCAAAGAGGACAGGGGTGTCTACGAGCAGTACTTC.